Given below is one T cell receptor beta chain in context. What it binds is unknown. This entry belongs to a study of cytomegalovirus exposure and HLA in healthy donors. Study results and caveats: The CMV antigen specificity of a few CMV-associated chains was confirmed through in vitro analysis. For cytomegalovirus status, the classifier reportedly gave diagnoses with high specificity and sensitivity. The study flagged 150 to 200 TCR beta chains as cytomegalovirus-associated.

Germline V gene data show CDR1 as SGHTA and CDR2 as FQGTGA. The V end lost 0 bases, the J end lost 1 base, and 9 bases lay between the germline ends. CDR3 length equals 15 residues. Using immunoSEQ multiplex PCR, the repertoire was profiled, and TCRdb retains in-frame clones only, with some absent. The table includes under 150,000 clones, almost 90% detected once. This receptor was taken from a young woman in good health and CMV-seropositive. Sample: PBMCs. This chain links TRBV7-3 with TRBJ1-1; TRBD1 might be the D (5 bases). CDR3 sequence (DNA): TGTGCCAGCAGCTTAACGCCGACAGAGAACACTGAAGCTTTCTTT. It encodes CASSLTPTENTEAFF. Filled out from reference TRBV7-3 and TRBJ1-1, the complete variable domain reads GAGVSQTPSNKVTEKGKYVELRCDPISGHTALYWYRQSLGQGPEFLIYFQGTGAADDSGLPNDRFFAVRPEGSVSTLKIQRTERGDSAVYLCASSLTPTENTEAFFGQGTRLTVV.